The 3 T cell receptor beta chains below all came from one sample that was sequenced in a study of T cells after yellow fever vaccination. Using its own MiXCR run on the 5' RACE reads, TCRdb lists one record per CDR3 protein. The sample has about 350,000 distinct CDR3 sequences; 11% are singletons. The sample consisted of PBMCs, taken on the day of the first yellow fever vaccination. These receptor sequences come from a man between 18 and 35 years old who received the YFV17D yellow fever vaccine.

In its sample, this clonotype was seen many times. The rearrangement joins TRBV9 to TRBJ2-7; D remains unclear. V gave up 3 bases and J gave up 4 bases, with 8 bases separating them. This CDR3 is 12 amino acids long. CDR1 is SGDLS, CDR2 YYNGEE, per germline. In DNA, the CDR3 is TGTGCCAGCAGCGGCCTCCTTTACGAGCAGTACTTC. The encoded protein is CASSGLLYEQYF.

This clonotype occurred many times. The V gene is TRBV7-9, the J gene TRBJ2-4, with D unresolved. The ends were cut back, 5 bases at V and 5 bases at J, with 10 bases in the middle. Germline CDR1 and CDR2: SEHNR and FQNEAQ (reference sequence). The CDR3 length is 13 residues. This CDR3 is CASSPPLENIQYF. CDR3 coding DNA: TGTGCCAGCAGCCCACCCCTGGAAAACATTCAGTACTTC.

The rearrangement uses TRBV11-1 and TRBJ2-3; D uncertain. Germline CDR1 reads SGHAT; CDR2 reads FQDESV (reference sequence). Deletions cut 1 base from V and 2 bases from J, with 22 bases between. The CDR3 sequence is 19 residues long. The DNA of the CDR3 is TGTGCCAGCAGCTTAGGATTATTTCGTGGGCCGAGACACACAGATACGCAGTATTTT. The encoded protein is CASSLGLFRGPRHTDTQYF.